Listed below are T cell receptor beta chains from one sample, sequenced in a study of cytomegalovirus exposure and HLA in healthy donors. The method was immunoSEQ multiplex PCR; TCRdb's version includes in-frame clones alone and lacks a portion of them. This table has some 220,000 clones, 77% appearing once. The sequencing input was PBMCs. The receptors shown here come from a woman aged 60 to 75 in good health and CMV-seropositive. The CDR3 runs from the conserved cysteine through the conserved F or W. The D gene is left open where the match is weak. Only some rows state a clone size, as once, few, many or a class for expanded clones.

V	D	size	J	CDR3	DNA
TRBV6-6	.	.	TRBJ2-5	CASSYGDLQETQYF	TGTGCCAGCAGTTACGGGGACTTACAAGAGACCCAGTACTTC
TRBV5-1	TRBD1	.	TRBJ2-3	CASSLRQGSPDTQYF	TGCGCCAGCAGCTTGCGACAGGGGAGCCCAGATACGCAGTATTTT
TRBV7-9	.	.	TRBJ2-1	CASSLGVGGYNEQFF	TGTGCCAGCAGCTTAGGAGTAGGGGGCTACAATGAGCAGTTCTTC
TRBV30	.	few	TRBJ1-1	CAWSLGRGAFF	TGTGCCTGGAGTTTGGGTAGGGGAGCTTTCTTT
TRBV14	.	.	TRBJ1-4	CASSQLRDEKLFF	TGTGCCAGCAGCCAGCTCCGGGATGAAAAACTGTTTTTT
TRBV4-1	TRBD2	once	TRBJ2-7	CASSPVGGTSYEQYF	TGTGCCAGCAGCCCTGTGGGAGGGACCTCCTACGAGCAGTACTTC
TRBV19	.	.	TRBJ1-5	CASTGNPSHGPQHF	TGTGCCAGTACGGGTAACCCCTCCCACGGGCCCCAGCATTTT
TRBV9	TRBD2	.	TRBJ2-1	CASSFRTSGVLSYNEQFF	TGTGCCAGCAGCTTCCGGACTAGCGGGGTGCTCTCCTACAATGAGCAGTTCTTC
TRBV5-6	.	.	TRBJ2-3	CASSAVAGSSQYF	TGTGCCAGCAGCGCAGTAGCCGGGTCTTCTCAGTATTTT
TRBV6-1	TRBD1	.	TRBJ2-2	CAGLPGQVNTGELFF	TGTGCCGGATTACCGGGACAGGTGAACACCGGGGAGCTGTTTTTT
TRBV19	TRBD1	.	TRBJ2-1	CASSIKGAPGQGFYNEQFF	TGTGCCAGTAGTATTAAAGGGGCTCCGGGACAGGGATTCTACAATGAGCAGTTCTTC